Listed here is a single TCR beta chain. The antigen is not known. TCRdb's copy holds only in-frame clones and misses some; the assay was immunoSEQ multiplex PCR. The repertoire holds about 150,000 clones, with around 93% as singletons. The data were taken from a study of T cell responses to AZD1222 COVID-19 vaccine. Study observations and caveats: Variant regions that are unmutated are reportedly the target of nearly half of spike-specific TCRs. Spike-specific TCR breadth rose after two AZD1222 doses, and depth rose as well.

The germline V gene has CDR1 GTSNPN and CDR2 SVGIG (reference sequence). V lost 3 bases and J 8 bases, leaving 17 bases between the germline ends. The CDR3 length is 15 residues. The sequences come from peripheral blood, collected on day 0 of AZD1222 vaccination. The clonotype was recovered from an adult in good health. The genes are TRBV30 and TRBJ1-6; D is perhaps TRBD1 (5 bases). The CDR3 region is CAWRGEGSGYSPLHF. The DNA for the CDR3 is TGTGCCTGGAGGGGGGAAGGGAGCGGGTATTCACCCCTCCACTTT.